This is a list of T cell receptor beta chains from one sample in a study of human T cells and chemical hapten exposure. MiXCR, applied by TCRdb to the RACE reads, yields one record per CDR3 protein. This sample has fewer than 200,000 distinct CDR3 sequences, with about a fifth found just once. Sequenced here: whole blood, sampled in connection with sensitization to the hapten diphenylcyclopropenone (DPC). The receptors here all came from a woman in her fifties or sixties with alopecia areata. Some clones in this sample may be carry-over from other donors' samples. The CDR3 runs from the conserved cysteine through the conserved F or W. Fields, in order: D gene, clone size, V gene, J gene, CDR3 protein, CDR3 DNA. D genes are given only for firm matches. The size field is filled for only some rows; it gives once, few, many or a size class.

D gene: .; clone size: few; V gene: TRBV12-3/TRBV12-4; J gene: TRBJ1-4; CDR3 protein: CASSLRRAGEKLFF; CDR3 DNA: TGTGCCAGCAGTTTACGCAGGGCCGGTGAAAAACTGTTTTTT
D gene: TRBD2; clone size: .; V gene: TRBV6-1; J gene: TRBJ2-1; CDR3 protein: CASSEVLAVQFF; CDR3 DNA: TGTGCCAGCAGTGAAGTACTAGCGGTGCAGTTCTTC
D gene: .; clone size: few; V gene: TRBV20-1; J gene: TRBJ1-5; CDR3 protein: CSARAGAFSNQPQHF; CDR3 DNA: TGCAGTGCTAGGGCCGGAGCGTTTAGCAATCAGCCCCAGCATTTT
D gene: .; clone size: .; V gene: TRBV10-3; J gene: TRBJ2-1; CDR3 protein: CAISGQPNNEQFF; CDR3 DNA: TGTGCCATCTCTGGACAACCCAACAATGAGCAGTTCTTC
D gene: TRBD1; clone size: few; V gene: TRBV7-8; J gene: TRBJ1-4; CDR3 protein: CASSLGQINEKLFF; CDR3 DNA: TGTGCCAGCAGCCTGGGACAGATTAATGAAAAACTGTTTTTT
D gene: TRBD2; clone size: .; V gene: TRBV30; J gene: TRBJ2-7; CDR3 protein: CAWTQRGLYEQYF; CDR3 DNA: TGTGCCTGGACCCAGCGGGGTCTCTACGAGCAGTACTTC
D gene: .; clone size: .; V gene: TRBV10-3; J gene: TRBJ2-7; CDR3 protein: CAISPGAGKGYEQYF; CDR3 DNA: TGTGCCATCAGTCCCGGGGCGGGAAAGGGTTACGAGCAGTACTTC
D gene: .; clone size: .; V gene: TRBV10-3; J gene: TRBJ2-3; CDR3 protein: CAISEDRDTDTQYF; CDR3 DNA: TGTGCCATCAGTGAGGATAGGGACACAGATACGCAGTATTTT
D gene: TRBD1; clone size: .; V gene: TRBV7-9; J gene: TRBJ2-3; CDR3 protein: CASSPTGADTQYF; CDR3 DNA: TGTGCCAGCAGCCCTACAGGGGCAGATACGCAGTATTTT
D gene: TRBD1; clone size: few; V gene: TRBV9; J gene: TRBJ2-2; CDR3 protein: CASSVTGTGSGELFF; CDR3 DNA: TGTGCCAGCAGCGTAACCGGGACAGGGAGCGGGGAGCTGTTTTTT
D gene: .; clone size: .; V gene: TRBV12-3/TRBV12-4; J gene: TRBJ2-7; CDR3 protein: CASSSTGRNPYEQYF; CDR3 DNA: TGTGCCAGCAGTTCAACCGGACGGAATCCTTACGAGCAGTACTTC
D gene: .; clone size: .; V gene: TRBV11-2; J gene: TRBJ1-3; CDR3 protein: CASSAGHRFSENTIYF; CDR3 DNA: TGTGCCAGCAGTGCGGGACATCGTTTCTCTGAAAACACCATATATTTT
D gene: TRBD1; clone size: once; V gene: TRBV10-3; J gene: TRBJ1-1; CDR3 protein: CAIRTDTRQGASTEAFF; CDR3 DNA: TGTGCCATCAGGACCGATACCAGACAGGGGGCTAGCACTGAAGCTTTCTTT
D gene: .; clone size: few; V gene: TRBV27; J gene: TRBJ2-7; CDR3 protein: CASSLGERNEQYF; CDR3 DNA: TGTGCCAGCAGTTTGGGGGAAAGGAACGAGCAGTACTTC
D gene: .; clone size: .; V gene: TRBV6-5; J gene: TRBJ2-3; CDR3 protein: CASSYRGYSDTQYF; CDR3 DNA: TGTGCCAGCAGTTACAGGGGATATTCAGATACGCAGTATTTT
D gene: .; clone size: few; V gene: TRBV11-2; J gene: TRBJ1-2; CDR3 protein: CASSLVQGRGYTF; CDR3 DNA: TGTGCCAGCAGCTTAGTCCAGGGACGCGGCTACACCTTC
D gene: .; clone size: .; V gene: TRBV3-1; J gene: TRBJ2-1; CDR3 protein: CASSPGILQGTYNEQFF; CDR3 DNA: TGTGCCAGCAGCCCCGGAATCTTACAGGGTACCTACAATGAGCAGTTCTTC
D gene: .; clone size: many; V gene: TRBV5-1; J gene: TRBJ2-3; CDR3 protein: CASSPSPPDTQYF; CDR3 DNA: TGCGCCAGCAGCCCCTCACCCCCAGATACGCAGTATTTT
D gene: .; clone size: .; V gene: TRBV20-1; J gene: TRBJ1-4; CDR3 protein: CSARRGEKLFF; CDR3 DNA: TGCAGTGCTAGACGTGGTGAAAAACTGTTTTTT
D gene: .; clone size: .; V gene: TRBV20-1; J gene: TRBJ2-1; CDR3 protein: CSASSSERYNEQFF; CDR3 DNA: TGCAGTGCTTCAAGTTCCGAAAGGTACAATGAGCAGTTCTTC
D gene: .; clone size: few; V gene: TRBV20-1; J gene: TRBJ1-1; CDR3 protein: CSAKLAMDTEAFF; CDR3 DNA: TGCAGTGCTAAGTTAGCCATGGACACTGAAGCTTTCTTT
D gene: .; clone size: few; V gene: TRBV29-1; J gene: TRBJ1-1; CDR3 protein: CSLGGGAGTEAFF; CDR3 DNA: TGCAGCCTCGGAGGGGGGGCAGGAACTGAAGCTTTCTTT
D gene: TRBD2; clone size: .; V gene: TRBV10-1; J gene: TRBJ2-1; CDR3 protein: CASSDIAGGSEQFF; CDR3 DNA: TGCGCCAGCAGTGATATAGCGGGAGGTAGTGAGCAGTTCTTC
D gene: TRBD1; clone size: .; V gene: TRBV12-3/TRBV12-4; J gene: TRBJ1-2; CDR3 protein: CASSFLEGARHGYTF; CDR3 DNA: TGTGCCAGCAGTTTTCTGGAGGGGGCGCGCCATGGCTACACCTTC
D gene: .; clone size: few; V gene: TRBV29-1; J gene: TRBJ2-1; CDR3 protein: CSVDRSYNEQFF; CDR3 DNA: TGCAGCGTTGACCGCTCTTACAATGAGCAGTTCTTC
D gene: .; clone size: .; V gene: TRBV5-1; J gene: TRBJ1-2; CDR3 protein: CASSLDALQGYGYTF; CDR3 DNA: TGCGCCAGCAGCTTGGACGCGCTACAGGGCTATGGCTACACCTTC
D gene: .; clone size: .; V gene: TRBV7-8; J gene: TRBJ2-5; CDR3 protein: CASSLRARLQETQYF; CDR3 DNA: TGTGCCAGCAGCTTAAGGGCACGGTTACAAGAGACCCAGTACTTC
D gene: .; clone size: .; V gene: TRBV6-5; J gene: TRBJ1-1; CDR3 protein: CASSPYPNTEAFF; CDR3 DNA: TGTGCCAGCAGCCCCTACCCGAACACTGAAGCTTTCTTT
D gene: TRBD2; clone size: .; V gene: TRBV10-3; J gene: TRBJ2-4; CDR3 protein: CAIRSPRENIQYF; CDR3 DNA: TGTGCCATCAGGAGCCCGCGGGAGAACATTCAGTACTTC
D gene: .; clone size: many; V gene: TRBV20-1; J gene: TRBJ2-7; CDR3 protein: CSAPSRRGNDEQYF; CDR3 DNA: TGCAGTGCCCCCTCGAGGAGGGGAAATGACGAGCAGTACTTC
D gene: .; clone size: .; V gene: TRBV10-2; J gene: TRBJ2-7; CDR3 protein: CATGHCDEQYF; CDR3 DNA: TGCGCCACCGGACACTGCGACGAGCAGTACTTC
D gene: .; clone size: .; V gene: TRBV3-1; J gene: TRBJ2-2; CDR3 protein: CASSPRGVGMYTGELFF; CDR3 DNA: TGTGCCAGCAGCCCCCGAGGGGTGGGGATGTACACCGGGGAGCTGTTTTTT
D gene: TRBD1; clone size: many; V gene: TRBV10-3; J gene: TRBJ1-1; CDR3 protein: CAARQGDGTEAFF; CDR3 DNA: TGTGCCGCACGACAGGGGGACGGCACTGAAGCTTTCTTT